The rows below give T cell receptor beta chains drawn from one sample of a study of blood T cell repertoires in COVID-19. Profiled with immunoSEQ multiplex PCR; TCRdb holds only in-frame clones, not every one. The table lists 150,000 or so clones, approximately 90% of them singletons. Sequencing was carried out using peripheral blood. These TCRs come from a human donor in a cohort sampled during active COVID-19. Both conserved end residues are part of each CDR3. D genes are given only for firm matches. Not every row has a clone size; where given, it reads once, few, many or a size class.

v_gene	abundance	d_gene	j_gene	CDR3aa	CDR3nt
TRBV6-5	NA	TRBD2	TRBJ2-5	CASRAGVGTQYF	TGTGCCTCCCGAGCGGGGGTCGGTACCCAGTACTTC
TRBV2	NA	TRBD1	TRBJ1-3	CASSEARTGYGNTIYF	TGTGCCAGCAGTGAAGCAAGGACAGGGTACGGAAACACCATATATTTT
TRBV28	NA	TRBD2	TRBJ2-7	CASSLVQGLAGGAHYEQYF	TGTGCCAGCAGTTTGGTGCAAGGACTAGCGGGAGGGGCCCACTACGAGCAGTACTTC
TRBV5-1	NA	NA	TRBJ2-1	CASSSPQGGGSAPYNEQFF	TGCGCCAGCAGCTCCCCACAGGGTGGGGGAAGTGCCCCCTACAATGAGCAGTTCTTC
TRBV9	NA	TRBD1	TRBJ1-3	CASSVEGRGYGNTIYF	TGTGCCAGCAGCGTAGAAGGCAGGGGGTACGGAAACACCATATATTTT
TRBV2	NA	NA	TRBJ2-7	CASNTLQGYEQYF	TGTGCCAGCAACACCCTACAGGGTTACGAGCAGTACTTC
TRBV18	NA	NA	TRBJ1-3	CASSRSGDGNTIYF	TGTGCCAGCTCACGATCAGGGGACGGAAACACCATATATTTT
TRBV10-1	NA	NA	TRBJ2-7	CASSEGGDPYEQYF	TGCGCCAGCAGTGAAGGGGGAGATCCCTACGAGCAGTACTTC
TRBV7-7	NA	TRBD2	TRBJ2-5	CASSLAGLAGGKETQYF	TGTGCTAGCAGCTTAGCAGGACTAGCGGGAGGGAAGGAGACCCAGTACTTC
TRBV20-1	NA	NA	TRBJ2-1	CSARGPLQFF	TGCAGTGCTAGGGGGCCCTTGCAGTTCTTC
TRBV3-1/TRBV3-2	NA	NA	TRBJ1-3	CASSGGAFGNTIYF	TGTGCCAGCAGCGGGGGGGCGTTTGGAAACACCATATATTTT
TRBV25-1	NA	NA	TRBJ1-3	CASSEYPREGNTIYF	TGTGCCAGCAGTGAATATCCCCGGGAGGGAAACACCATATATTTT
TRBV20-1	NA	NA	TRBJ2-7	CSASDWRVNYEQYF	TGCAGTGCTAGTGACTGGAGGGTAAACTACGAGCAGTACTTC
TRBV5-1	NA	TRBD2	TRBJ2-5	CASSLVLAGGLGETQYF	TGCGCCAGCAGCTTGGTATTAGCGGGGGGCCTCGGGGAGACCCAGTACTTC
TRBV10-3	NA	NA	TRBJ1-1	CAIRGREGLGTEAFF	TGTGCCATCAGAGGCAGGGAAGGGCTTGGCACTGAAGCTTTCTTT
TRBV27	NA	TRBD2	TRBJ2-1	CASSFTGLATHGSYNEQFF	TGTGCCAGCAGTTTCACGGGACTAGCGACCCACGGCTCCTACAATGAGCAGTTCTTC
TRBV6-5	NA	NA	TRBJ1-1	CASTSKYPGPTEAFF	TGTGCCAGCACTTCAAAATACCCGGGTCCCACTGAAGCTTTCTTT
TRBV19	once	NA	TRBJ1-5	CASSIQTQDQPQHF	TGTGCCAGTAGTATCCAGACACAGGATCAGCCCCAGCATTTT
TRBV19	NA	TRBD1	TRBJ1-1	CASSPRTGFIRGDIAQAFF	TGTGCCAGTAGTCCGAGGACAGGGTTTATTCGGGGGGATATCGCCCAAGCTTTCTTT
TRBV10-3	NA	NA	TRBJ1-1	CAINRVNTEAFF	TGTGCCATCAATCGGGTGAACACTGAAGCTTTCTTT
TRBV6-5	NA	NA	TRBJ1-5	CASSSSPDQPQHF	TGTGCCAGCAGTTCTTCCCCGGATCAGCCCCAGCATTTT
TRBV9	NA	NA	TRBJ1-2	CASSVQATNYGYTF	TGTGCCAGCAGCGTACAGGCCACTAACTATGGCTACACCTTC
TRBV2	NA	NA	TRBJ2-7	CASSEARRGGTSSTF	TGTGCCAGCAGTGAAGCGCGAAGGGGGGGAACTAGTTCTACATTC
TRBV7-9	NA	NA	TRBJ1-3	CASSSPRTDPSGNTIYF	TGTGCCAGCAGCTCTCCCCGGACAGACCCCTCTGGAAACACCATATATTTT
TRBV6-6	NA	TRBD1	TRBJ1-3	CASSVGQGDSGNTIYF	TGTGCCAGCAGTGTCGGACAGGGGGATTCTGGAAACACCATATATTTT
TRBV3-1/TRBV3-2	NA	TRBD2	TRBJ2-7	CASSPLAGDSHEQYF	TGTGCCAGCAGCCCACTAGCGGGAGATAGCCACGAGCAGTACTTC
TRBV5-1	NA	TRBD2	TRBJ2-7	CASSLEGTSAYEQYF	TGCGCCAGCAGCTTGGAGGGGACTAGCGCCTACGAGCAGTACTTC
TRBV10-3	NA	TRBD1	TRBJ1-1	CAISSRGRRNTEAFF	TGTGCCATCAGTAGCAGGGGGCGTAGGAACACTGAAGCTTTCTTT
TRBV30	once	NA	TRBJ1-1	CAWDRRENTEAFF	TGTGCCTGGGATAGACGGGAAAACACTGAAGCTTTCTTT